One sample yielded the 23 T cell receptor beta chains listed below, sequenced in a study of T cell clonality in common variable immunodeficiency. The assay was immunoSEQ multiplex PCR, and TCRdb's table has in-frame clones only and misses some. The sample holds more than 8,000 clones, and no clone turns up only once. Study outcomes and limitations: In common variable immunodeficiency, TCR beta chains reportedly carried fewer deletions and N-nucleotide insertions.

These receptors' antigens are unknown. Sequencing was done on a sample of peripheral blood mononuclear cells. Receptors originate from a human donor with common variable immunodeficiency.

By proportion, this clone is medium-sized. The sequence runs out 3 residues before the end of the CDR3; the remainder is reconstructed from the germline J gene. The rearrangement links TRBV20-1 to TRBJ2-1; TRBD2 matches 9 bases. CDR3 length equals 15 residues. CDR1 and CDR2 (germline): DFQATT, SNEGSKA (reference sequence). The V segment lost 0 bases and the J segment 5 bases; nucleotides outside the gene matches: 5. CDR3 DNA (partial): TGCAGTGCTAGAGATTTAGCGGGGGTCGACAATGAG. Its protein product is CSARDLAGVDNE. The complete CDR3 sequence is CSARDLAGVDNEQFF.

This clone was detected many times. An end of the junction does not agree with germline; a read error may underlie this. CDR3 residues: CASSPNVGGQPQHF. The CDR3 DNA, read in part, is TGCGCCAGCAGTCCGAACGTAGGGGGTCAGCCC. This chain links TRBV4-2 with TRBJ1-5, with D possibly matching TRBD1 (6 bases). The CDR3 end is not reached by the read, which stops 3 residues before it; the germline J gene fills it in. Germline V gene lookup returns CDR1 LGHNA and CDR2 YNFKEQ. This CDR3 has 14 amino acids.

This clone ranks as medium-sized. The read terminates 3 residues ahead of where the CDR3 ends, so the germline J gene completes it. The chain carries TRBV20-1 and TRBJ1-1; a possible D gene is TRBD1 (5 bases). This CDR3 is built from 14 residues. Trimming pared 1 base from V and 5 bases from J, leaving 14 bases between. Germline loops: CDR1 DFQATT, CDR2 SNEGSKA (reference sequence). CDR3 residues: CSARVSGKGTEAFF. Partial CDR3 DNA: TGCAGTGCTAGAGTGTCAGGGAAGGGAACTGAA.

By frequency in the sample, this clone is medium-sized. The CDR3 extends 3 residues past the end of the read, so its final part is completed from the germline J gene. The chain uses TRBV14 and TRBJ2-7; D unclear. Between the trimmed V and J ends, which lost 4 bases and 0 bases, there was a span of 10 bases. CDR1 is SGHDN and CDR2 is FVKESK in the germline V gene. The CDR3 length is 14 residues. CDR3 sequence reads: CASSPGRLSYEQYF. The sequenced part of the CDR3 DNA is TGTGCCAGCAGCCCAGGAAGGCTCTCCTACGAG.

By frequency in the sample, this clone is medium-sized. Read data end 3 residues before the CDR3 end; the end is taken from the germline J gene. The chain uses TRBV18 and TRBJ2-2; 14 bases line up with TRBD2. The CDR3 runs to 16 residues. The germline gives CDR1 KGHSH, CDR2 LQKENI. Trimming at V came to 3 bases and at J to 5 bases, leaving 2 bases not matched to a gene. The CDR3 bases that were read are TGTGCCAGCTCACCCGGACTAGCGGGAGGTACCGGGGAG. Translating it yields CASSPGLAGGTGE. In full, the CDR3 is CASSPGLAGGTGELFF.

This clone was seen repeatedly, ten times or more. The CDR3 is cut off 3 residues early in the read; its end comes from the germline J gene. The J gene is TRBJ2-7, the V gene TRBV7-2; the match to TRBD2 covers 7 bases. Unmatched junction bases numbered 7, after V lost 4 bases and J lost 4 bases. Germline V gene data show CDR1 as SGHTA and CDR2 as FQGNSA. There are 14 residues in the CDR3. The CDR3 sequence is CASSSGAGQYEQYF. The CDR3 bases that were read are TGTGCCAGCAGCTCGGGAGCGGGGCAATACGAG. Filled out from reference TRBV7-2 and TRBJ2-7, the complete variable domain reads GAGVSQSPSNKVTEKGKDVELRCDPISGHTALYWYRQSLGQGLEFLIYFQGNSAPDKSGLPSDRFSAERTGGSVSTLTIQRTQQEDSAVYLCASSSGAGQYEQYFGPGTRLTVT.

This clone showed up many times. Coverage ceases 3 residues before the CDR3 finishes, and the germline J gene fills in the end. This chain links TRBV28 with TRBJ2-1; 7 bases line up with TRBD1. V lost 6 bases, J lost 2 bases, and 4 bases stayed unmatched. CDR1 is MDHEN and CDR2 is SYDVKM in the germline V gene. The CDR3 totals 14 residues. Partial CDR3 DNA: TGTGCCAGCAGGAGGACAGGTACCTACAATGAG. Protein: CASRRTGTYNE. The CDR3 as a whole reads CASRRTGTYNEQFF.

This clone was detected many times. The CDR3 extends 3 residues past the end of the read, so its final part is completed from the germline J gene. V usage is TRBV14 and J usage is TRBJ2-4, with 9 bases aligning to TRBD2. This CDR3 contains 17 residues. J gave up 3 bases and V 1 base, and 7 bases lay outside the gene matches. Germline V gene lookup returns CDR1 SGHDN and CDR2 FVKESK. The DNA read from the CDR3 is TGTGCCAGCAGCCAAGGAGGAAGAGCGGGGGGCAAAAACATT. It encodes CASSQGGRAGGKNI. The CDR3 in its entirety is CASSQGGRAGGKNIQYF.

There are many counts of this clone. The CDR3 extends 3 residues past the end of the read, so its final part is completed from the germline J gene. The genes are TRBV30 and TRBJ1-1; D is undetermined. Germline-derived CDR1 and CDR2 are GTSNPN and SVGIG (reference sequence). The CDR3 has 15 residues. Trimming removed 3 bases at V and 4 bases at J, with 18 bases between. The CDR3 DNA, read in part, is TGTGCCTGGAGGCCCCTGGAGGGCCGGTCCACTGAA. This gives the protein CAWRPLEGRSTE. The full CDR3 protein is CAWRPLEGRSTEAFF.

This clone is medium-sized by share. The CDR3 end is not reached by the read, which stops 3 residues before it; the germline J gene fills it in. The rearrangement joins TRBV7-2 to TRBJ2-1; TRBD2 matches at 11 bases. CDR1 is SGHTA and CDR2 is FQGNSA in the germline V gene. The CDR3 extends over 15 amino acids. V trimming: 3 bases; J trimming: 7 bases; junction bases outside the gene matches: 5. CDR3 protein: CASSFSSGGPNEQFF. The DNA read from the CDR3 is TGTGCCAGCAGCTTTTCTAGCGGGGGGCCAAATGAG. The entire variable domain, with the rest obtained from reference TRBV7-2 and TRBJ2-1, is as follows: GAGVSQSPSNKVTEKGKDVELRCDPISGHTALYWYRQSLGQGLEFLIYFQGNSAPDKSGLPSDRFSAERTGGSVSTLTIQRTQQEDSAVYLCASSFSSGGPNEQFFGPGTRLTVL.

About this clone itself: The read falls 3 residues short of the CDR3 end, and the missing part is taken from the germline J gene. The genes are TRBV19 and TRBJ1-3; D is perhaps TRBD1 (5 bases). Germline CDR1 is LNHDA and CDR2 is SQIVND (reference sequence). The germline V and J ends were trimmed by 7 bases and 0 bases, with 13 bases remaining between them. The CDR3 runs to 15 residues. CDR3 sequence: CASKPDGHSGNTIYF. The part of the CDR3 DNA that was read is TGTGCCAGTAAACCAGACGGACACTCTGGAAACACC.

Judged by abundance, this clone is medium-sized. The observed sequence ends 3 residues before the CDR3 terminus, with the missing tail filled in from the germline J gene. The gene calls are TRBV5-1 and TRBJ2-1; 9 nucleotides line up with TRBD2. The trim removed 2 bases at V and 0 bases at J, leaving 0 bases unmatched. Germline V gives CDR1 SGHRS, CDR2 YFSETQ. The CDR3 sequence is 15 residues long. The CDR3 bases that were read are TGCGCCAGCAGCTTTAGCGGGAGCTCCTACAATGAG. Its translation is CASSFSGSSYNE. The full CDR3 is CASSFSGSSYNEQFF. The whole variable domain, filled in from reference TRBV5-1 and TRBJ2-1, reads KAGVTQTPRYLIKTRGQQVTLSCSPISGHRSVSWYQQTPGQGLQFLFEYFSETQRNKGNFPGRFSGRQFSNSRSEMNVSTLELGDSALYLCASSFSGSSYNEQFFGPGTRLTVL.

This clone was observed at least ten times. Sequencing ends 3 residues short of the CDR3 end; the germline J gene provides the rest. V gene TRBV29-1 combines with J gene TRBJ1-2, with 9 bases aligning to TRBD1. V gave up 4 bases and J gave up 3 bases; unmatched junction bases: 3. Germline V gene lookup returns CDR1 SQVTM and CDR2 ANQGSEA. This CDR3 is 13 amino acids long. The CDR3 reads CSVGWTGDYGYTF. The CDR3 DNA, read in part, is TGCAGCGTTGGGTGGACAGGGGACTATGGC.

Judged by abundance, this clone is medium-sized (0.01 to 0.1%). The sequence runs out 3 residues before the end of the CDR3; the remainder is reconstructed from the germline J gene. The chain combines TRBV5-8 with TRBJ1-5; D gene ambiguous. From germline, CDR1 is SGHTS and CDR2 YDEGEE. V lost 6 bases and J lost 7, with 17 bases in between. The CDR3 consists of 14 residues. The covered CDR3 bases are TGTGCCAGCAACCAAAGAGAGGGCCGGCAGCCC. Protein sequence: CASNQREGRQP. The complete CDR3 protein is CASNQREGRQPQHF.

This clone was seen many times. From the germline J gene comes the end of the CDR3, since the read stops 3 residues before it. The rearrangement uses TRBV2 and TRBJ2-7, with D perhaps being TRBD1 or TRBD2 (5 bases each). The CDR3 runs to 16 residues. From germline, CDR1 is SNHLY and CDR2 FYNNEI. Trimming took 4 bases from V and 3 from J, leaving 19 bases between them. The CDR3 DNA, read in part, is TGTGCCAGCAGTGCTGAGGGGCGGTTAAGGTTCTACGAG. It translates to CASSAEGRLRFYE. The full CDR3 is CASSAEGRLRFYEQYF.

This clone appeared many times. The read is 3 residues too short to cover the CDR3 end, so that end is filled in from the germline J gene. V and J are TRBV7-9 and TRBJ1-2, with a possible D match to TRBD1 (6 bases). CDR1 SEHNR and CDR2 FQNEAQ come from the germline V gene (reference sequence). With 5 bases removed from V and 3 bases from J, the gap between germline ends came to 13 bases. This CDR3 region has 14 residues. The CDR3 protein is CASSIGQRDYGYTF. The sequenced CDR3 bases are TGTGCCAGCAGCATAGGACAGCGTGACTATGGC.

This clone was detected many times. The observed sequence ends 3 residues before the CDR3 terminus, with the missing tail filled in from the germline J gene. The chain joins TRBV6-2 or TRBV6-3 to TRBJ2-3, with D maybe TRBD2 (6 bases). This CDR3 comprises 15 residues. The V gene lost 2 bases and the J gene lost 3 bases, with 12 bases spanning the gap. Germline CDR1 reads MNHEY; CDR2 reads SVGEGT. The sequenced CDR3 bases are TGTGCCAGCAGTTACGGGGGGACTGGTACAGATACG. Amino acid sequence: CASSYGGTGTDT. The whole CDR3 protein is CASSYGGTGTDTQYF.

This clone was observed at least ten times. The read terminates 3 residues ahead of where the CDR3 ends, so the germline J gene completes it. This chain links TRBV5-1 with TRBJ1-3; D is unclear. CDR1 is SGHRS and CDR2 is YFSETQ in the germline V gene. The ends were cut back, 4 bases at V and 4 bases at J, with 9 bases in the middle. CDR3 length: 13 amino acids. CDR3 DNA (partial): TGCGCCAGCAGCCCCTACCCAGGAAACACC. It is translated as CASSPYPGNT. The CDR3 in full is CASSPYPGNTIYF.

This clone was observed many times. CDR3 sequence reads: CASSQATSGSHEQFF. The CDR3 DNA, read in part, is TGTGCCAGCAGCCAAGCGACTAGCGGGAGTCATGAG. This chain links TRBV4-2 with TRBJ2-1; TRBD2 matches at 12 bases. With the read ending 3 residues before the CDR3 end, the germline J gene is used to fill in that end. CDR3 length equals 15 residues. Germline values: CDR1 LGHNA, CDR2 YNFKEQ. The J segment lost 8 bases and the V segment lost 1 base, leaving 3 bases of the junction unmatched.

This clone was seen ten or more times. From the germline J gene comes the end of the CDR3, since the read stops 3 residues before it. This chain joins TRBV18 and TRBJ2-1, with D possibly matching TRBD1 (5 bases). Germline lookup yields CDR1 KGHSH and CDR2 LQKENI. V dropped 1 base and J dropped 4 bases, with 14 bases sitting between them. The CDR3 sequence is 16 residues long. The covered CDR3 bases are TGTGCCAGCTCACCACGCTCAGGGCGTAATTACAATGAG. Amino acids: CASSPRSGRNYNE. The whole CDR3 reads CASSPRSGRNYNEQFF. The full variable domain, completed using reference TRBV18 and TRBJ2-1, is NAGVMQNPRHLVRRRGQEARLRCSPMKGHSHVYWYRQLPEEGLKFMVYLQKENIIDESGMPKERFSAEFPKEGPSILRIQQVVRGDSAAYFCASSPRSGRNYNEQFFGPGTRLTVL.

This clone was detected many times. The read finishes 3 residues shy of the CDR3 end, and the germline J gene is used to complete it. The chain combines TRBV15 with TRBJ1-2, with 7 bases identical to TRBD1. The CDR3 spans 14 residues. Trimming took 8 bases from V and 4 from J; bases not matched to a gene: 10. Germline-derived CDR1 and CDR2 are LNHNV and YYDKDF (reference sequence). This CDR3 reads CATRKGRDSYGYTF. CDR3 DNA, as far as it was read: TGTGCCACCCGAAAAGGACGGGACAGCTATGGC.

This clone was counted many times. CDR3 DNA (partial): TGTGCCAGCAGAACAGGGGGCTATGGC. Translating gives CASRTGGYG. The whole CDR3 protein reads CASRTGGYGYTF. The chain is built from TRBV6-2 or TRBV6-3 and TRBJ1-2; 8 bases map to TRBD1. The read terminates 3 residues ahead of where the CDR3 ends, so the germline J gene completes it. The length of the CDR3 is 12 residues. The germline gives CDR1 MNHEY, CDR2 SVGEGT. V lost 6 bases and J lost 4; bases outside the gene matches: 1.

This clone rates as medium-sized (0.01 to 0.1%). The CDR3 here is CASSSERQGADTEAFF. Partial CDR3 DNA: TGTGCCAGCAGCTCAGAAAGACAGGGGGCGGACACTGAA. The chain employs TRBV13 and TRBJ1-1, with 10 bases aligning to TRBD1. The sequence runs out 3 residues before the end of the CDR3; the remainder is reconstructed from the germline J gene. CDR1 PRHDT and CDR2 FYEKMQ come from the germline V gene (reference sequence). With V trimmed by 4 bases and J by 3 bases, 8 bases remained unmatched. The length of the CDR3 is 16 residues.